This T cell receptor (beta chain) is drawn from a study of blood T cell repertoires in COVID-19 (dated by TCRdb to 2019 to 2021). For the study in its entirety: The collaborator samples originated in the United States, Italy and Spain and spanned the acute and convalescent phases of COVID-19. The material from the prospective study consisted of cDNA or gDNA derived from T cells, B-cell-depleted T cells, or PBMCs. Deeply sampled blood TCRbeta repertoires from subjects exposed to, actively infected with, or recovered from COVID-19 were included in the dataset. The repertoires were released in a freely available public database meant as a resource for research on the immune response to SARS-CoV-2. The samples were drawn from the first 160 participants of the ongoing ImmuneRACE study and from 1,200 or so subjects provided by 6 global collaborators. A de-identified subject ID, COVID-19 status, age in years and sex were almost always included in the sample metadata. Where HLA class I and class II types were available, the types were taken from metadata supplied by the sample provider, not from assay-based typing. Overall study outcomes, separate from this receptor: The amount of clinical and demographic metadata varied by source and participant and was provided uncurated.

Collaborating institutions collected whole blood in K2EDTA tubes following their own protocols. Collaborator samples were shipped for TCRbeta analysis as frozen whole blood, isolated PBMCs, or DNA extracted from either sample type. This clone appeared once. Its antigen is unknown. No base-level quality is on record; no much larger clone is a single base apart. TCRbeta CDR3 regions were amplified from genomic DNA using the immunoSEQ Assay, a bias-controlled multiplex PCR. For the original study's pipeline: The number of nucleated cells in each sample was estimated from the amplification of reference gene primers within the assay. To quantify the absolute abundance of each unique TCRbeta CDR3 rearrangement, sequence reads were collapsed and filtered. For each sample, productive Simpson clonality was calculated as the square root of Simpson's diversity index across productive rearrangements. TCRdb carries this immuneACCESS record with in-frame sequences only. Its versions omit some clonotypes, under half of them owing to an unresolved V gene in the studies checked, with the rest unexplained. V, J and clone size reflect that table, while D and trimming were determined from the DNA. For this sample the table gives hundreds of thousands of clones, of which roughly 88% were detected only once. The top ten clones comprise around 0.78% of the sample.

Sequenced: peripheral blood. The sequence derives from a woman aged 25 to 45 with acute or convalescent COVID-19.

The DNA sequence is as follows: TGTGCCAGCAGCCCGGGGAGATACGAGCAGTACTTC. The resulting protein is CASSPGRYEQYF. Here the chain combines TRBV2 and TRBJ2-7, with a weak D call of TRBD2 (5 bases match). The germline V gene gives CDR1 as SNHLY and CDR2 as FYNNEI. Trimming costs V 6 bases and J 4 bases, and their ends lie 10 bases apart. The CDR3 has 12 amino acids, counting the end cysteine and phenylalanine. Only the CDR3 DNA stays, 36 bases, in frame from base 1.